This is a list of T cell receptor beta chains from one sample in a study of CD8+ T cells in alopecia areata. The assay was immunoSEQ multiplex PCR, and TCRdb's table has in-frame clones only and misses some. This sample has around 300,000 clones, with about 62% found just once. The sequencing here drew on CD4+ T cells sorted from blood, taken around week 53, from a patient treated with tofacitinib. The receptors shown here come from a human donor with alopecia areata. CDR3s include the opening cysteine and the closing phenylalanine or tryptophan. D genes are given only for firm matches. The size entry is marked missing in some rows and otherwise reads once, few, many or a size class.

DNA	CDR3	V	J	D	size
TGTGCCAGCGGATCGACCTACGAGCAGTACTTC	CASGSTYEQYF	TRBV28	TRBJ2-7	-	few
TGCAGCGTCGGGACTAGGGGCGAGACCCAGTACTTC	CSVGTRGETQYF	TRBV29-1	TRBJ2-5	TRBD2	few
TGTGCCAGCAGCTCGGGCCCAGTCGTGCGTGGTACGCAGTATTTT	CASSSGPVVRGTQYF	TRBV7-9	TRBJ2-3	-	-
TGCAGCGTTCGGGCGGTCGACAGGGCCTACGAGCAGTACTTC	CSVRAVDRAYEQYF	TRBV29-1	TRBJ2-7	TRBD1	-
TGTGCCAGCTCACCCGAACCTCATAGCAATCAGCCCCAGCATTTT	CASSPEPHSNQPQHF	TRBV18	TRBJ1-5	-	-
TGCAGCGTCTCGTCGGAGACCCAGTACTTC	CSVSSETQYF	TRBV29-1	TRBJ2-5	-	-
TGTGCCAGCTCACCGACGACAGATACGCAGTATTTT	CASSPTTDTQYF	TRBV18	TRBJ2-3	-	-
TGTGCCTGGAGTGTAGGGCCTCCACCCCAGCATTTT	CAWSVGPPPQHF	TRBV30	TRBJ1-5	-	-
TGTGCCAGCAGCTGGGGCCACCTGTGGCCCTACGAGCAGTACTTC	CASSWGHLWPYEQYF	TRBV2	TRBJ2-7	-	-
TGTGCCAGCGCCCCAGGGATAGCGGGGTACCAAGAGACCCAGTACTTC	CASAPGIAGYQETQYF	TRBV11-2	TRBJ2-5	TRBD2	-
TGCAGCGCAGGGGACAGAGATTCACCCCTCCACTTT	CSAGDRDSPLHF	TRBV29-1	TRBJ1-6	TRBD1	-